These 7 T cell receptor beta chains originate from one sample sequenced in a study of T cells in localized non-small cell lung cancer. Assay used: immunoSEQ multiplex PCR; TCRdb lists only in-frame clones, some missing. The sample yields 30,000 to 40,000 clones, about 90% seen once. The source material was peripheral blood, sampled before any cancer treatment. Source of these receptors: a man aged 40 to 75 with stage I lung adenocarcinoma.

The V gene is TRBV19, the J gene TRBJ1-5; TRBD1 aligns across 10 bases. Trimming took 5 bases from V and 7 from J; bases not matched to a gene: 2. Germline V CDR1 and CDR2: LNHDA, SQIVND (reference sequence). The CDR3 has 13 residues. The CDR3 nucleotides read TGTGCCAGTAGTGGGACAGGGGCGCAGCCCCAGCATTTT. This encodes CASSGTGAQPQHF.

This clone was counted a single time. The rearrangement uses TRBV5-4 and TRBJ2-1, with 11 bases matching TRBD1. Germline V gives CDR1 SGHNT, CDR2 YYREEE (reference sequence). CDR3 length: 15 amino acids. V shed 3 bases and J 5 bases; nucleotides not matched to a gene: 4. CDR3 protein: CASSSGQGVHNEQFF. The CDR3 DNA reads TGTGCCAGCAGCTCGGGACAGGGGGTCCACAATGAGCAGTTCTTC.

The V gene is TRBV10-1, the J gene TRBJ2-2; 9 positions agree with TRBD2. The V and J ends lost 0 bases and 4 bases, in that order; junction bases with no gene match: 3. The CDR3 extends over 16 amino acids. Germline V gene lookup returns CDR1 WNHNN and CDR2 SYGVQD (reference sequence). The CDR3 nucleotides are TGCGCCAGCAGTGAGTCCGCGGGGGGGGGCACCGGGGAGCTGTTTTTT. Translating it yields CASSESAGGGTGELFF.

The chain carries TRBV19 and TRBJ1-5; possibly TRBD1 for D (6 bases). CDR1 is LNHDA and CDR2 is SQIVND in the germline V gene (reference sequence). The ends were cut back, 3 bases at V and 6 bases at J, with 9 bases in the middle. The CDR3 is 13 amino acids. The CDR3 nucleotides are TGTGCCAGTAGTATCACAGGGTCTCAGCCCCAGCATTTT. Amino acids: CASSITGSQPQHF.

V gene TRBV18 combines with J gene TRBJ1-2; the D is unclear. In germline, CDR1 is KGHSH, CDR2 LQKENI. V was trimmed by 3 bases and J by 8 bases, leaving 13 bases between them. CDR3 length equals 13 residues. This CDR3 reads CASSPTTRDGYTF. The CDR3 nucleotides are TGTGCCAGCTCACCCACCACCCGAGACGGCTACACCTTC.

The chain's CDR3 is CASRPGGRRNEQYF. The CDR3 nucleotides read TGTGCCAGCAGGCCCGGTGGCAGACGAAACGAGCAGTACTTC. The chain links TRBV6-5 to TRBJ2-7, with no clear D. This CDR3 is 14 amino acids long. The V and J ends lost 6 bases and 5 bases respectively, with 17 bases between them. The germline V gene has CDR1 MNHEY and CDR2 SVGAGI.

This chain uses TRBV6-5 with TRBJ1-1; 7 bases are a match to TRBD1. With V trimmed by 6 bases and J by 1 base, 5 bases remained unmatched. This CDR3 is built from 14 residues. The germline V gene has CDR1 MNHEY and CDR2 SVGAGI. This CDR3 reads CASRLGQTNTEAFF. CDR3 DNA: TGTGCCAGCAGATTGGGACAGACGAACACTGAAGCTTTCTTT.